These 26 T cell receptor beta chains were sequenced from one sample in a study of metastatic and nonmetastatic thyroid tumors. With MiXCR, TCRdb reprocessed the PCR reads. The sample has about 13,000 clones, around 20% seen once. There were no patients who had received any treatment before thyroid surgery. Sequenced material: adjacent normal tissue. The receptors here all came from a female donor with papillary thyroid cancer or a benign thyroid nodule (not recorded which). Some clones in this sample may be carry-over from other donors' samples.

This clone was counted between two and nine times. The chain couples TRBV27 to TRBJ2-2; 8 bases agree with TRBD1. After removal of 6 bases from V and 3 bases from J, the junction contained 6 bases not matched to a gene. CDR1 MNHEY and CDR2 SMNVEV come from the germline V gene (reference sequence). There are 15 residues in the CDR3. The CDR3 region is CASRRTGGDTGELFF. The CDR3 nucleotides read TGTGCCAGCAGGCGCACAGGGGGTGACACCGGGGAGCTGTTTTTT.

In its sample, this clone was seen a few times. This rearrangement joins TRBV6-1 to TRBJ2-7, with D possibly called TRBD1 or TRBD2 (8 bases each). V was clipped by 7 bases and J by 4 bases, with 20 bases between them. CDR1 is MNHNS and CDR2 is SASEGT in the germline V gene. The CDR3 is made up of 15 amino acids. The CDR3 region has the DNA TGTGCCAGCACCCCCGCGGGGGGACAGGCATACGAGCAGTACTTC. Protein: CASTPAGGQAYEQYF.

The V and J genes are TRBV27 and TRBJ1-2; unclear D gene. The length of the CDR3 is 14 residues. Between the trimmed V and J ends, which lost 4 bases and 4 bases, there was a span of 13 bases. From germline, CDR1 is MNHEY and CDR2 SMNVEV (reference sequence). As DNA, the CDR3 is TGTGCCAGCAGTTCTCTGTTGGGCTTCTATGGCTACACCTTC. This translates into CASSSLLGFYGYTF.

V is TRBV11-2 and J is TRBJ1-2; no reliable D call. The CDR3 extends over 12 amino acids. V lost 5 bases to trimming and J lost 8 bases, with 12 bases between them. Germline V CDR1 and CDR2: SGHAT, FQNNGV. CDR3 sequence reads: CASSGNVDGYTF. CDR3 nucleotide sequence: TGTGCCAGCAGCGGCAACGTGGACGGCTACACCTTC.

V is TRBV20-1 and J is TRBJ2-1, with 9 bases lining up with TRBD2. The CDR3 is 16 amino acids. Germline V gene sequence: CDR1 DFQATT, CDR2 SNEGSKA (reference sequence). The junction had 8 bases not matched to a gene; V was cut back by 0 bases and J by 5 bases. CDR3 nucleotide sequence: TGCAGTGCTAGAGATTACCTAGCGGGACTGGACAATGAGCAGTTCTTC. This encodes CSARDYLAGLDNEQFF.

This clone was counted between two and nine times. The chain combines TRBV24-1 with TRBJ2-1; 9 bases are shared with TRBD2. The trim removed 3 bases at V and 7 bases at J, leaving 6 bases unmatched. CDR1 is KGHDR and CDR2 is SFDVKD in the germline V gene. The CDR3 covers 15 residues. Written as DNA, the CDR3 is TGTGCCACCAGTGATCGGCGGGAGGGCCGAAATGAGCAGTTCTTC. This sequence encodes CATSDRREGRNEQFF.

This clone is medium-sized by share. The rearrangement joins TRBV6-1 to TRBJ1-1, with D possibly matching TRBD1 (5 bases). V lost 5 bases, J lost 5 bases, and 9 bases lay in between. The CDR3 spans 12 residues. Germline assignment: CDR1 MNHNS and CDR2 SASEGT. This chain's CDR3 is CASSRRATEAFF. CDR3 DNA: TGTGCCAGCAGTCGCAGGGCGACTGAAGCTTTCTTT.

This clone appeared many times. The V call is TRBV7-9, the J call TRBJ1-1; D is uncertain. The CDR3 is made up of 12 amino acids. CDR1 SEHNR and CDR2 FQNEAQ come from the germline V gene (reference sequence). V was cut by 7 bases and J by 4 bases, with 10 bases left in between. CDR3 protein: CASTIVGTEAFF. The CDR3 DNA follows: TGTGCCAGCACCATTGTGGGCACTGAAGCTTTCTTT.

This clone was found many times. This rearrangement joins TRBV5-4 to TRBJ2-1; no clear D. This CDR3 has 11 residues. CDR1 and CDR2 (germline): SGHNT, YYREEE (reference sequence). The V end was cut by 9 bases, the J end by 5 bases, with 9 bases between. CDR3 sequence reads: CAIIINNEQFF. In nucleotides, the CDR3 is TGTGCCATCATCATTAACAATGAGCAGTTCTTC.

This clone has only a few counts. Germline is not matched at one junction end, which may reflect a read error. The chain recombines TRBV29-1 with TRBJ2-7, with D perhaps matching TRBD1 or TRBD2 (5 bases each). Per germline, CDR1 SQVTM and CDR2 ANQGSEA. CDR3 length: 13 residues. CDR3 sequence: CIVEDRGRHEQYF. The CDR3 DNA reads as TGCATCGTTGAAGATCGGGGACGACACGAGCAGTACTTC.

Of note for this clone: This clone may be a read error of a much larger clone one base away. In the same sample, other DNA sequences code for this CDR3. The genes are TRBV29-1 and TRBJ2-7, with a tentative D call TRBD2 (6 bases). The CDR3 spans 14 residues. CDR1 is SQVTM, CDR2 ANQGSEA, per germline. V lost 5 bases, J lost 2 bases, and 16 bases lay in between. The CDR3 nucleotides are TGCAGCGTTTACGCCGGGACTTCACCCTACGAGCAGTACTTC. This translates into CSVYAGTSPYEQYF.

By frequency in the sample, this clone is medium-sized. V and J are TRBV7-8 and TRBJ1-6; no clear D gene. Germline CDR1 reads SGHVS; CDR2 reads FQNEAQ. Trimming shortened V by 5 bases and J by 13 bases, and 18 bases separated the two germline ends. The CDR3 covers 14 residues. The CDR3 loop reads CASSADTGDGPLHF. CDR3 DNA: TGTGCCAGCAGCGCCGACACCGGGGATGGGCCCCTCCACTTT.

By frequency in the sample, this clone is medium-sized (0.01 to 0.1%). The gene calls are TRBV12-3 or TRBV12-4 and TRBJ1-3; possible D gene TRBD1, 5 bases. Trimming took 6 bases from V and 0 from J, leaving 15 bases between them. This CDR3 region has 16 residues. The CDR3 reads CASRSLGTPSGNTIYF. The CDR3, as DNA: TGTGCCAGCAGAAGTCTCGGGACGCCCTCTGGAAACACCATATATTTT.

Only a few counts were recorded for this clone. V is TRBV30 and J is TRBJ2-3; either TRBD1 or TRBD2 may fit D (5 bases each). Trimming left V 4 bases short and J 5 bases short, with 16 bases between. This CDR3 has 14 amino acids. Germline-derived CDR1 and CDR2 are GTSNPN and SVGIG (reference sequence). CDR3 DNA: TGTGCCTGGAACCCGGGACCCTCCCAAGATACGCAGTATTTT. Protein sequence: CAWNPGPSQDTQYF.

The CDR3 spells CASSGGGGGNQPQHF. Written as DNA, the CDR3 is TGTGCCAGCAGCGGGGGAGGTGGAGGAAATCAGCCCCAGCATTTT. The chain couples TRBV7-9 to TRBJ1-5, with D perhaps TRBD1 (5 bases). The V and J ends lost 5 bases and 4 bases respectively, with 15 bases between them. Germline CDR1 is SEHNR and CDR2 is FQNEAQ (reference sequence). The CDR3 runs to 15 residues.

This chain joins TRBV5-1 and TRBJ2-1; D may be TRBD1 (6 bases). CDR1 SGHRS and CDR2 YFSETQ come from the germline V gene. The CDR3 runs to 16 residues. V lost 4 bases and J lost 8, with 22 bases in between. The CDR3 reads CASSTEQVARGDEQFF. Written as DNA, the CDR3 is TGCGCCAGCAGCACGGAACAGGTTGCCAGGGGCGATGAGCAGTTCTTC. Together with reference TRBV5-1 and TRBJ2-1, the CDR3 gives the full variable domain: KAGVTQTPRYLIKTRGQQVTLSCSPISGHRSVSWYQQTPGQGLQFLFEYFSETQRNKGNFPGRFSGRQFSNSRSEMNVSTLELGDSALYLCASSTEQVARGDEQFFGPGTRLTVL.

Ten or more counts support this clone. The chain couples TRBV5-6 to TRBJ1-1; D ambiguous. With 0 bases removed from V and 5 bases from J, the gap between germline ends came to 5 bases. CDR1 is SGHDT and CDR2 is YYEEEE in the germline V gene. The CDR3 spans 12 residues. Here the CDR3 DNA reads TGTGCCAGCAGCTTGGAGAGGACTGAAGCTTTCTTT. It translates to CASSLERTEAFF.

CDR3 residues: CASSFGPNYGYTF. The DNA for the CDR3 is TGTGCCAGCAGTTTTGGGCCGAACTATGGCTACACCTTC. The V gene is TRBV27, the J gene TRBJ1-2; D remains ambiguous. The CDR3 is 13 residues long. V dropped 3 bases and J dropped 2 bases, with 7 bases sitting between them. Germline V CDR1 and CDR2: MNHEY, SMNVEV (reference sequence).

This clone was counted a few times. The chain recombines TRBV28 with TRBJ2-3; 10 nucleotides line up with TRBD2. This CDR3 comprises 17 residues. CDR1 is MDHEN, CDR2 SYDVKM, per germline. V was pared by 5 bases and J by 4 bases, with 12 bases of the junction left unmatched. CDR3 residues: CASSRTLAGAFPDTQYF. The CDR3 DNA is TGTGCCAGCAGTCGGACGCTAGCGGGAGCATTCCCAGATACGCAGTATTTT.

The CDR3 sequence is CASSLAGEQSYTQYF. The CDR3 nucleotides are TGTGCCAGCAGTTTAGCGGGGGAGCAATCATATACGCAGTATTTT. The chain is built from TRBV28 and TRBJ2-3, with 7 bases that match TRBD2. Germline V lookup: CDR1 MDHEN, CDR2 SYDVKM. The CDR3 consists of 15 residues. Trimming took 2 bases from V and 7 from J; bases not matched to a gene: 9.

The chain links TRBV2 to TRBJ2-7, with D maybe TRBD2 (6 bases). There are 11 residues in the CDR3. The V end was cut by 10 bases, the J end by 3 bases, with 10 bases between. Germline V gene lookup returns CDR1 SNHLY and CDR2 FYNNEI. The CDR3 sequence is CATREYYEQYF. CDR3 in DNA: TGTGCCACCCGGGAGTACTACGAGCAGTACTTC.

This chain uses TRBV19 with TRBJ1-1; perhaps TRBD1 as D (6 bases). Trimming stripped 3 bases from V and 1 base from J, with 15 bases between. The germline CDR1 and CDR2 sequences are LNHDA and SQIVND (reference sequence). The CDR3 consists of 16 residues. CDR3 residues: CASSIRAGVKNTEAFF. The CDR3 DNA reads TGTGCCAGTAGTATTAGGGCAGGGGTGAAGAACACTGAAGCTTTCTTT.

This clone was counted at least ten times. This chain uses TRBV11-3 with TRBJ1-2, with a possible D match to TRBD1 (5 bases). This CDR3 region has 14 residues. V was cut by 0 bases and J by 5 bases, with 10 bases left in between. In germline, CDR1 is SGHNT, CDR2 YENEEA. The CDR3 nucleotides read TGTGCCAGCAGCTTAGACAGGGCGTATTATGGCTACACCTTC. Amino acid sequence: CASSLDRAYYGYTF. The entire variable domain, with the rest obtained from reference TRBV11-3 and TRBJ1-2, is as follows: EAGVVQSPRYKIIEKKQPVAFWCNPISGHNTLYWYLQNLGQGPELLIRYENEEAVDDSQLPKDRFSAERLKGVDSTLKIQPAELGDSAVYLCASSLDRAYYGYTFGSGTRLTVV.

This clone qualifies as medium-sized. The chain links TRBV19 to TRBJ1-4; 7 positions agree with TRBD1. The CDR3 extends over 12 amino acids. The V and J ends lost 10 bases and 8 bases, in that order; junction bases with no gene match: 7. Germline V CDR1 and CDR2: LNHDA, SQIVND (reference sequence). The CDR3 coding sequence is TGTGCCACCTGCGACAGGGACGAAAAACTGTTTTTT. This sequence encodes CATCDRDEKLFF.

This clone is classed as medium-sized. The DNA of the CDR3 is TGCGCCAGCAGTGGTAGACAGGGGAAGTACGAGCAGTACTTC. Translated: CASSGRQGKYEQYF. The J gene is TRBJ2-7, the V gene TRBV10-2; 8 nucleotides match TRBD1. Germline-derived CDR1 and CDR2 are WSHSY and SAAADI. The J segment lost 4 bases and the V segment lost 4 bases, leaving 6 bases of the junction unmatched. CDR3 length equals 14 residues.

The gene calls are TRBV11-3 and TRBJ2-5, with D perhaps given as TRBD1 or TRBD2 (5 bases each). The CDR3 totals 14 residues. The germline V gene has CDR1 SGHNT and CDR2 YENEEA. With 1 base removed from V and 4 bases from J, the gap between germline ends came to 10 bases. CDR3 sequence: CASSLAGQSETQYF. In nucleotides, the CDR3 is TGTGCCAGCAGCTTAGCGGGGCAGTCAGAGACCCAGTACTTC.